This T cell receptor (beta chain) was retrieved from a study of T cells in Graves' hyperthyroidism and ophthalmopathy. Patients with ophthalmopathy all had a Clinical Activity Score of at least 3, a NOSPECS grade of at least 4 and duration under 3 months. Together with thyroid ultrasound, orbital computed tomography, serum thyroxine and TRAb, clinical symptoms were used for diagnoses. A roughly 9.3 ml volume of fresh peripheral blood provided the PBMCs. As regards this clonotype: What it recognizes is unknown.

General study findings and limits: Stable hyperthyroidism was separated from ophthalmopathy by a model based on 13 V-J features.

Germline CDR1 MNHNS, CDR2 SASEGT. With 5 bases removed from V and 4 bases from J, the gap between germline ends came to 17 bases. The CDR3 has 15 residues. Amplification of TCR beta CDR3 regions used RNA as the template. The TCR CDR3 first-round RT-PCR relied on the HTBI primer set. Using its own MiXCR run on the multiplex PCR reads, TCRdb lists one record per CDR3 protein. Of 200,000 to 250,000 distinct CDR3 sequences in the sample, over 20% were seen once. The TCR sequence derives from a middle-aged woman with Graves' ophthalmopathy. Source material: blood. V gene TRBV6-1 combines with J gene TRBJ1-2; D unclear. In DNA form, the CDR3 reads TGTGCCAGCAGTCCATCCGTCTCAGGCTTCTATGGCTACACCTTC. This codes for CASSPSVSGFYGYTF.